The 22 T cell receptor beta chains below were found in one sample sequenced in a study of T cells in Graves' hyperthyroidism and ophthalmopathy. TCR beta CDR3 regions were amplified from RNA. HTBI primers drove first-round RT-PCR of the TCR CDR3. Each CDR3 protein gets one entry after TCRdb re-called the multiplex PCR reads with MiXCR. Of about half a million distinct CDR3 sequences in the sample, roughly 22% were seen once. What was sequenced was blood. All receptors derive from a woman in her 70s with Graves' ophthalmopathy.

This chain joins TRBV10-3 and TRBJ2-1; D gene uncertain. V was pared by 10 bases and J by 0 bases, with 13 bases between. This CDR3 is built from 14 residues. Germline loops: CDR1 ENHRY, CDR2 SYGVKD. The CDR3 reads CATVKSSSYNEQFF. CDR3 nucleotides: TGTGCCACGGTGAAAAGTAGCTCCTACAATGAGCAGTTCTTC.

This clonotype was found many times. This chain uses TRBV6-2 or TRBV6-3 with TRBJ1-1, with D possibly being TRBD1 (6 bases). V shed 0 bases and J shed 7 bases, with 6 bases lying between them. Germline CDR1 and CDR2: MNHEY and SVGEGT. The CDR3 loop spans 12 amino acids. In nucleotides, the CDR3 is TGTGCCAGCAGTTACTCGACAGGTGAAGCTTTCTTT. Its translation is CASSYSTGEAFF.

The chain is built from TRBV28 and TRBJ2-7; TRBD1 matches at 9 bases. CDR1 and CDR2 (germline): MDHEN, SYDVKM. Trimming cost V 5 bases and J 6 bases; bases outside gene matches: 5. The CDR3 is 13 amino acids. The CDR3 DNA reads as TGTGCCAGCAGTGGACAGGGGTTCTCCGAGCAGTACTTC. The encoded protein is CASSGQGFSEQYF.

This clonotype was counted a few times. The rearrangement joins TRBV28 to TRBJ2-3; D remains ambiguous. The germline CDR1 and CDR2 sequences are MDHEN and SYDVKM. The CDR3 covers 13 residues. Trimming took 4 bases from V and 2 from J, leaving 7 bases between them. In nucleotides, the CDR3 is TGTGCCAGCAGTTACGGGCCCACAGATACGCAGTATTTT. It encodes CASSYGPTDTQYF.

The rearrangement uses TRBV28 and TRBJ1-5; D is ambiguous. V gave up 2 bases and J gave up 0 bases, with 11 bases separating them. CDR3 length: 16 residues. Germline lookup yields CDR1 MDHEN and CDR2 SYDVKM. CDR3 protein: CASSLAGSHSNQPQHF. CDR3 DNA: TGTGCCAGCAGTTTAGCCGGCAGCCATAGCAATCAGCCCCAGCATTTT.

This clonotype was observed a few times. The chain employs TRBV5-6 and TRBJ1-1; TRBD1 aligns across 8 bases. Germline-derived CDR1 and CDR2 are SGHDT and YYEEEE. CDR3 length: 14 amino acids. V lost 6 bases, J lost 0 bases, and 4 bases stayed unmatched. The CDR3 protein is CASTTTGVNTEAFF. In DNA form, the CDR3 reads TGTGCCAGCACAACGACAGGGGTGAACACTGAAGCTTTCTTT.

This clonotype was seen many times. This rearrangement joins TRBV7-9 to TRBJ2-4, with a possible D match to TRBD2 (6 bases). The V gene's germline CDR1 is SEHNR and CDR2 FQNEAQ (reference sequence). Trimming cost V 5 bases and J 9 bases, with 17 bases left between them. The CDR3 has 14 residues. The CDR3: CASSNPTSGGIQYF. In DNA, the CDR3 is TGTGCCAGCAGCAACCCGACTAGTGGCGGCATTCAGTACTTC. Complete variable domain (other parts from reference TRBV7-9 and TRBJ2-4): DTGVSQNPRHKITKRGQNVTFRCDPISEHNRLYWYRQTLGQGPEFLTYFQNEAQLEKSRLLSDRFSAERPKGSFSTLEIQRTEQGDSAMYLCASSNPTSGGIQYFGAGTRLSVL.

This chain uses TRBV20-1 with TRBJ2-1, with D tentatively TRBD2 (6 bases). CDR1 is DFQATT and CDR2 is SNEGSKA in the germline V gene (reference sequence). Trimming shortened V by 3 bases and J by 6 bases, and 18 bases separated the two germline ends. The CDR3 covers 15 residues. CDR3 amino acids: CSASPDSTRSNEQFF. The CDR3 DNA follows: TGCAGTGCTAGCCCCGATTCGACTAGAAGCAATGAGCAGTTCTTC.

This clonotype was seen ten or more times. This sequence joins TRBV27 and TRBJ1-5; D is uncertain. This CDR3 is 16 amino acids long. V was shortened by 6 bases and J by 0 bases, with 15 bases between the two germline ends. CDR1 MNHEY and CDR2 SMNVEV come from the germline V gene (reference sequence). CDR3 sequence: CASRLGAYYSNQPQHF. CDR3 in DNA: TGTGCCAGCAGATTGGGAGCCTATTATAGCAATCAGCCCCAGCATTTT.

This chain joins TRBV4-1 and TRBJ2-7; 7 nucleotides align to TRBD2. The CDR3 runs 15 residues. CDR1 is MGHRA, CDR2 YSYEKL, per germline. With 1 base clipped from V and 2 bases from J, the junction kept 5 bases outside the gene matches. CDR3 DNA sequence: TGCGCCAGCAGCCAAGGCCCCGGGACTACCTACGAGCAGTACTTC. The encoded protein is CASSQGPGTTYEQYF.

Regarding this clonotype: The junction does not match germline at one end; this may be a read error. The chain is built from TRBV7-2 and TRBJ2-7, with D unresolved. The germline V gene has CDR1 SGHTA and CDR2 FQGNSA. The CDR3 totals 16 residues. DNA for the CDR3: TGCGCCAGCAGCCAAGATAGCACTGTGAGCTCCTACGAGCAGTACTTC. It is translated as CASSQDSTVSSYEQYF.

The chain is built from TRBV5-1 and TRBJ2-1, with 7 bases identical to TRBD2. The J segment lost 1 base and the V segment lost 1 base, leaving 2 bases of the junction unmatched. This CDR3 is built from 15 residues. Germline loops: CDR1 SGHRS, CDR2 YFSETQ. The CDR3 region is CASSLSGRSYNEQFF. CDR3 coding DNA: TGCGCCAGCAGCTTGTCCGGGAGGTCCTACAATGAGCAGTTCTTC.

The rearrangement joins TRBV29-1 to TRBJ2-2, with 8 positions matching TRBD2. V dropped 6 bases and J dropped 2; count of bases not matched to a gene: 8. The CDR3 covers 15 residues. Per germline, CDR1 SQVTM and CDR2 ANQGSEA. The DNA for the CDR3 is TGCAGCGTCGAAATACTAGCGGCAAACACCGGGGAGCTGTTTTTT. This encodes CSVEILAANTGELFF.

This clonotype showed up just a few times. The CDR3 DNA follows: TGTGCCAGCAGCTGGGTAGCGGACAATGAGCAGTTCTTC. Translating it yields CASSWVADNEQFF. The gene calls are TRBV2 and TRBJ2-1; possibly TRBD2 for D (6 bases). The CDR3 loop spans 13 amino acids. V was clipped by 6 bases and J by 5 bases, with 11 bases between them. The germline gives CDR1 SNHLY, CDR2 FYNNEI.

This clonotype was recorded a few times. This chain links TRBV20-1 with TRBJ1-4, with unresolved D. The CDR3 loop spans 13 amino acids. Between the trimmed V and J ends, which lost 6 bases and 9 bases, there was a span of 17 bases. Germline V gene lookup returns CDR1 DFQATT and CDR2 SNEGSKA (reference sequence). In nucleotides, the CDR3 is TGCAGTGCCCATGACCTGGACGGGAAAAAACTGTTTTTT. It is translated as CSAHDLDGKKLFF.

The chain employs TRBV19 and TRBJ2-1; possibly TRBD1 for D (6 bases). V dropped 7 bases and J dropped 6 bases, with 25 bases sitting between them. This CDR3 spans 17 amino acids. Germline CDR1 reads LNHDA; CDR2 reads SQIVND (reference sequence). The DNA for the CDR3 is TGTGCCAGTACCGACCCACGACAGGCGACGCGAGTCAATGAGCAGTTCTTC. As protein: CASTDPRQATRVNEQFF.

This clonotype has a handful of counts. The chain carries TRBV12-3 or TRBV12-4 and TRBJ2-1, with 9 bases identical to TRBD1. The CDR3 totals 15 residues. Trimming at V came to 5 bases and at J to 8 bases, leaving 10 bases not matched to a gene. The CDR3 spells CASSPGQGWVYEQFF. Written as DNA, the CDR3 is TGTGCCAGCAGTCCGGGACAGGGATGGGTCTATGAGCAGTTCTTC.

The chain joins TRBV6-1 to TRBJ2-2, with D possibly matching TRBD1 (5 bases). Germline CDR1 and CDR2: MNHNS and SASEGT. The V end lost 5 bases, the J end lost 4 bases, and 20 bases lay between the germline ends. CDR3 length: 17 amino acids. DNA for the CDR3: TGTGCCAGCAGTACCCGGACACAACGGAGCCCCACCGGGGAGCTGTTTTTT. It translates to CASSTRTQRSPTGELFF.

This clonotype was detected ten times or more. This chain links TRBV3-1 with TRBJ2-1; D may be TRBD2 (6 bases). The CDR3 runs 13 residues. Germline lookup yields CDR1 LGHDT and CDR2 YNNKEL (reference sequence). Trimming stripped 1 base from V and 8 bases from J, with 9 bases between. The CDR3 loop reads CASSQVGGDEQFF. The CDR3 nucleotides read TGTGCCAGCAGCCAAGTAGGAGGGGATGAGCAGTTCTTC.

The J gene is TRBJ1-2, the V gene TRBV6-1; 7 nucleotides align to TRBD1. There are 12 residues in the CDR3. Germline V gives CDR1 MNHNS, CDR2 SASEGT. V lost 6 bases, J lost 8 bases, and 6 bases stayed unmatched. The CDR3 DNA reads TGTGCCAGCAGGGGGACAGCTTTGGGCTACACCTTC. Residues: CASRGTALGYTF.

Only one count was recorded for this clonotype. The chain combines TRBV7-8 with TRBJ1-5; 9 positions match TRBD1. This CDR3 has 15 amino acids. Germline CDR1 SGHVS, CDR2 FQNEAQ. The V gene end was trimmed by 6 bases and the J gene end by 1 base; junction bases not matched to a gene: 4. The CDR3 spells CASSTGGPSNQPQHF. CDR3 nucleotide sequence: TGTGCCAGCAGTACAGGGGGCCCAAGCAATCAGCCCCAGCATTTT.

The chain is built from TRBV7-2 and TRBJ1-1; TRBD1 is a possible D gene (6 bases). V was pared by 5 bases and J by 3 bases, with 13 bases between. CDR3 length equals 14 residues. CDR1 and CDR2 (germline): SGHTA, FQGNSA. CDR3 sequence: CASSPGAGDTEAFF. The CDR3 bases are TGTGCCAGCAGCCCGGGGGCAGGGGACACTGAAGCTTTCTTT.